The clone carrying this T cell receptor beta chain showed up just a few times. No antigen is known for it. This specimen belongs to a study of T cells after yellow fever vaccination. Notes on the study in general: Subsequent booster samples again held most clones from primary vaccination (96% CD4, about 90% CD8). FACS-sorted repertoires could harbor abundant contaminating bulk-population clonotypes. Weaker, the secondary response peaked sooner, at day 5 versus 15.

The CDR3 extends over 14 amino acids. The V gene end was trimmed by 8 bases and the J gene end by 2 bases; junction bases not matched to a gene: 1. Germline CDR1 is SNHLY and CDR2 is FYNNEI. Template-switching 5'RACE yielded the TCR cDNA; a universal primer site and UMIs were added in the process. TCRdb reprocessed the 5' RACE reads via MiXCR and lists one record per CDR3 protein. This sample has 250,000 to 400,000 distinct CDR3 sequences, with roughly 4% found just once. This material consisted of PBMCs, taken 5 days after the yellow fever booster vaccination. V and J are TRBV2 and TRBJ2-1; 12 nucleotides line up with TRBD2. The TCR sequence derives from a man aged 18 to 30 who received the YFV17D yellow fever vaccine. This CDR3 reads CASRLAGAYNEQFF. In DNA form, the CDR3 reads TGTGCCAGCCGACTAGCGGGGGCCTACAATGAGCAGTTCTTC.